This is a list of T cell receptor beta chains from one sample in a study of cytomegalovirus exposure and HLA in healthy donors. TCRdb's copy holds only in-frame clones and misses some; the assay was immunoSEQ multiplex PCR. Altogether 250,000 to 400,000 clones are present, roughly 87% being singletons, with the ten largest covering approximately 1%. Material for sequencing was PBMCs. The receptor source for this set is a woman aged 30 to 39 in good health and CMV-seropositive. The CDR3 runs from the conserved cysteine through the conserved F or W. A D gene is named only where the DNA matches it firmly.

TGTGCCAGCAGCTTGCAGCGGGCACAAGAGACCCAGTACTTC	CASSLQRAQETQYF	TRBJ2-5	TRBV7-2	NA
TGTGCCAGCAGTGAGCGGGCGAATACCTACAATGAGCAGTTCTTC	CASSERANTYNEQFF	TRBJ2-1	TRBV2	NA
TGTGCCAGTAGTCTTGGTGGGCAATACAATGAGCAGTTCTTC	CASSLGGQYNEQFF	TRBJ2-1	TRBV19	NA
TGTGCCAGCAGTTCCAAGACAGTATCCACCGGGGAGCTGTTTTTT	CASSSKTVSTGELFF	TRBJ2-2	TRBV6-1	NA
TGTGCCAGCAGCCTGGGCAGGGCCTATGGCTACACCTTC	CASSLGRAYGYTF	TRBJ1-2	TRBV14	NA
TGTGCCAGCAGCTTCTGGTTCCAGGACGTCGAAGCTTTCTTT	CASSFWFQDVEAFF	TRBJ1-1	TRBV7-2	NA
TGTGCCAGCAGCTTAGATAGGGGCAGTACTAACTATGGCTACACCTTC	CASSLDRGSTNYGYTF	TRBJ1-2	TRBV7-6	NA
TGTGCCAGCATACGGACAGGGGTATCCTACGAGCAGTACTTC	CASIRTGVSYEQYF	TRBJ2-7	TRBV25-1	TRBD1
TGCGCCAGCAGCTTGGCTGGGACAGTCCAAGAGACCCAGTACTTC	CASSLAGTVQETQYF	TRBJ2-5	TRBV5-1	TRBD1
TGTGCCAGCAGTTTAGGTTTTCGGGGGGCCCCTATTGGGCAGTACTTC	CASSLGFRGAPIGQYF	TRBJ2-7	TRBV28	NA